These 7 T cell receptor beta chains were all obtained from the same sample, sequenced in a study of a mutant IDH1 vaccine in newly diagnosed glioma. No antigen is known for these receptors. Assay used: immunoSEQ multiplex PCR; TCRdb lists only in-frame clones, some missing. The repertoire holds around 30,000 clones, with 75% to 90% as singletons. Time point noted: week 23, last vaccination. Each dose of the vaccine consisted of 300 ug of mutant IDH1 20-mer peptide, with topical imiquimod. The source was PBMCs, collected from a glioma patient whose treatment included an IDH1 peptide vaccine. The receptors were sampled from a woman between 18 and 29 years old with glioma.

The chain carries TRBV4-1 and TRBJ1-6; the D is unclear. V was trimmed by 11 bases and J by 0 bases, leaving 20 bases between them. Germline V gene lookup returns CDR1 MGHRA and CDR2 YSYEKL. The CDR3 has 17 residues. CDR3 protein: CAGRRWLALSYNSPLHF. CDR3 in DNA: TGCGCCGGAAGAAGGTGGCTCGCGCTCTCCTATAATTCACCCCTCCACTTT.

The CDR3 DNA is TGTGCCAGCGCCTCGACAGGGAGGAACACCGGGGAGCTGTTTTTT. Translating gives CASASTGRNTGELFF. The V gene is TRBV6-5, the J gene TRBJ2-2, with 7 positions matching TRBD1. The J segment lost 1 base and the V segment lost 8 bases, leaving 7 bases of the junction unmatched. Germline-derived CDR1 and CDR2 are MNHEY and SVGAGI. The CDR3 totals 15 residues.

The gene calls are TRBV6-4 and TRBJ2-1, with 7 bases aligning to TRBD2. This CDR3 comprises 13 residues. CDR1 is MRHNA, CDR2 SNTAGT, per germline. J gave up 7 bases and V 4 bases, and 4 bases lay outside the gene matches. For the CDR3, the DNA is TGTGCCAGCAGTGGTGAGGGAGGGAATGAGCAGTTCTTC. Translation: CASSGEGGNEQFF.

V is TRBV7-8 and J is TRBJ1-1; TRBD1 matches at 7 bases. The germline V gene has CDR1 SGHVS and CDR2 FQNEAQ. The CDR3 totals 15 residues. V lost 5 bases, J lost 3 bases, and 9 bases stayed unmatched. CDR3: CASSGEGQIDTEAFF. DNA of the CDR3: TGTGCCAGCAGCGGGGAGGGACAGATCGACACTGAAGCTTTCTTT.

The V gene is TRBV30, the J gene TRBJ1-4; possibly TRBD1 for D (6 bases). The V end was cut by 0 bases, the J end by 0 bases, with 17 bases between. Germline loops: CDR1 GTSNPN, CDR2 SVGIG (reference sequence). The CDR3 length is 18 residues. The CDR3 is CAWSVSRGLPATNEKLFF. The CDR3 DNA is TGTGCCTGGAGTGTAAGCAGGGGACTTCCTGCAACTAATGAAAAACTGTTTTTT. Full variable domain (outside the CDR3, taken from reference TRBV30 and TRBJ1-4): SQTIHQWPATLVQPVGSPLSLECTVEGTSNPNLYWYRQAAGRGLQLLFYSVGIGQISSEVPQNLSASRPQDRQFILSSKKLLLSDSGFYLCAWSVSRGLPATNEKLFFGSGTQLSVL.

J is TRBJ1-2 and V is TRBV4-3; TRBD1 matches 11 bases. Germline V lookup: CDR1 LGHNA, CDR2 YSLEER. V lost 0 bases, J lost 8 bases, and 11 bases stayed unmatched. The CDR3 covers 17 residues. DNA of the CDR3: TGCGCCAGCAGCCAAGACTCAGGAGGACAGGGGGCGCGCGGCTACACCTTC. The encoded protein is CASSQDSGGQGARGYTF.

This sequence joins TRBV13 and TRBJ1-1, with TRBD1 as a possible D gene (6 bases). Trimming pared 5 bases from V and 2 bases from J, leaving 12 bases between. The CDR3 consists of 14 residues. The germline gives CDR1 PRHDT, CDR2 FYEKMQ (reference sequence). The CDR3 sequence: CASSRIQGNTEAFF. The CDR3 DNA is TGTGCCAGCAGCCGGATACAGGGAAACACTGAAGCTTTCTTT.